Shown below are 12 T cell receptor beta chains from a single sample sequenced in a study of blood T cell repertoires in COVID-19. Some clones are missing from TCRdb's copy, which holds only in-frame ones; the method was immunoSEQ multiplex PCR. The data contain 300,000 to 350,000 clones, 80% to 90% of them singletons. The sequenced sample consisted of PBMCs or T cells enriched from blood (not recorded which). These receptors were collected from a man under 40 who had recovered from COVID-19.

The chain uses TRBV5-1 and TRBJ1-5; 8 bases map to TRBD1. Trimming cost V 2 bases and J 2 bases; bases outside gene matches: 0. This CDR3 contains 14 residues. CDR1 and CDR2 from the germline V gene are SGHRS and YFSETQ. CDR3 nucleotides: TGCGCCAGCAGCTTACAGGGGGGCAATCAGCCCCAGCATTTT. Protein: CASSLQGGNQPQHF.

The CDR3: CASSLDRVGYEQYF. CDR3 coding DNA: TGCGCCAGCAGCCTGGACAGGGTTGGGTACGAGCAGTACTTC. The V gene is TRBV5-1, the J gene TRBJ2-7; 8 bases are a match to TRBD1. J was trimmed by 4 bases and V by 4 bases; bases with no gene match: 7. Germline loops: CDR1 SGHRS, CDR2 YFSETQ. The CDR3 has 14 residues.

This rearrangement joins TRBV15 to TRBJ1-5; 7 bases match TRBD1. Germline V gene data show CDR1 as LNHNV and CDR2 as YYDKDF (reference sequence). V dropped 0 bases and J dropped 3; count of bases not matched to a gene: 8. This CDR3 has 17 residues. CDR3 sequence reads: CATSRDRTGGDNQPQHF. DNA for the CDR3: TGTGCCACCAGCAGAGATCGGACAGGCGGGGACAATCAGCCCCAGCATTTT.

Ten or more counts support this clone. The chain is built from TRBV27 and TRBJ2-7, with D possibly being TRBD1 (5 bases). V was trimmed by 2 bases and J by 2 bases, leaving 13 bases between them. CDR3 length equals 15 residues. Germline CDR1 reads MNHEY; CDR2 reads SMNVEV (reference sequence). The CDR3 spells CASSLKGLGTYEQYF. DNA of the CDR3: TGTGCCAGCAGTTTAAAGGGGTTGGGGACCTACGAGCAGTACTTC.

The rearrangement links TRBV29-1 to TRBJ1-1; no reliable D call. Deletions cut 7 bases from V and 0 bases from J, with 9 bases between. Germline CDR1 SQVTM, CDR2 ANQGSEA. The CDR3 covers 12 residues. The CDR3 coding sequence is TGCAGCGCTAGCCCCATGAACACTGAAGCTTTCTTT. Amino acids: CSASPMNTEAFF.

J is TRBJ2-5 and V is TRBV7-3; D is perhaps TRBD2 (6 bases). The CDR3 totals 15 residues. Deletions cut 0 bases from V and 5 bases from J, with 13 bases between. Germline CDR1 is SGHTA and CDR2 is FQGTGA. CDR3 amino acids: CASSLTYGSLETQYF. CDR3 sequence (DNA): TGTGCCAGCAGCTTAACGTACGGGAGTCTGGAGACCCAGTACTTC.

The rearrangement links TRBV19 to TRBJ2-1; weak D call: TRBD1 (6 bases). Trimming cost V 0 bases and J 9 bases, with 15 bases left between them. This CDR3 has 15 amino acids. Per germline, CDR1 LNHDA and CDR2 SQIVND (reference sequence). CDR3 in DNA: TGTGCCAGTAGTATAGATCACAGGGTATCCAGTGAGCAGTTCTTC. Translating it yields CASSIDHRVSSEQFF.

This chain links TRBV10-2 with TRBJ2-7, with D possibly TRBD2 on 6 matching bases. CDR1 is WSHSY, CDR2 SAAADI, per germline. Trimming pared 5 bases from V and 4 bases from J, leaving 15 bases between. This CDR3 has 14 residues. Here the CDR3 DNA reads TGCGCCAGCAGTTCGACTAGTAAAGGGTACGAGCAGTACTTC. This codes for CASSSTSKGYEQYF.

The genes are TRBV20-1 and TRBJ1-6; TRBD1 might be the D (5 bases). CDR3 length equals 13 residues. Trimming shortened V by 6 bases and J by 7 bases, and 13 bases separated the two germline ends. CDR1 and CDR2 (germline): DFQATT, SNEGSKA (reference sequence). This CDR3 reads CSASGGGNSPLHF. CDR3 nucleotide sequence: TGCAGTGCCAGTGGCGGGGGGAATTCACCCCTCCACTTT.

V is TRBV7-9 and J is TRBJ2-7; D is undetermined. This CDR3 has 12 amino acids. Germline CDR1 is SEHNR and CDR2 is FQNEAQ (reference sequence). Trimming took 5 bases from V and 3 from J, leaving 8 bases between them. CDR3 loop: CASSPSHYEQYF. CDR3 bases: TGTGCCAGCAGCCCGAGCCACTACGAGCAGTACTTC.

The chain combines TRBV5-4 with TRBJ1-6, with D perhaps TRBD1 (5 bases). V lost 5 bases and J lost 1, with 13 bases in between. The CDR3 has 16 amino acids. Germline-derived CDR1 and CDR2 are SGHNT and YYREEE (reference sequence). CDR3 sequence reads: CASSADGGSYNSPLHF. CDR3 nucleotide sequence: TGTGCCAGCAGTGCAGACGGGGGGTCCTATAATTCACCCCTCCACTTT.

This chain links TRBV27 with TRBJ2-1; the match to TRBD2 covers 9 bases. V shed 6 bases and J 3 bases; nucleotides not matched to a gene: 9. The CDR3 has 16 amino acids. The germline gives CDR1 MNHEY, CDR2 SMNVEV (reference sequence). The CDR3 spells CASSPQRGAFYNEQFF. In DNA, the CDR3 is TGTGCCAGCAGCCCTCAGCGGGGGGCCTTCTACAATGAGCAGTTCTTC.